One sample yielded the 18 T cell receptor beta chains listed below, sequenced in a study of Ad26.COV2.S vaccination and SARS-CoV-2 variants. The table came from immunoSEQ multiplex PCR; TCRdb's copy has only in-frame clones and leaves some out. The sample contains over 110,000 clones, about nine tenths of which appear only once. This material consisted of peripheral blood, taken after recovery from COVID-19. All receptors come from a human donor who had recovered from COVID-19.

The genes are TRBV5-1 and TRBJ2-5; TRBD2 matches at 9 bases. Germline assignment: CDR1 SGHRS and CDR2 YFSETQ. V gave up 4 bases and J gave up 1 base; unmatched junction bases: 5. This CDR3 is built from 15 residues. The chain's CDR3 is CASSKAGGGQETQYF. The CDR3, as DNA: TGCGCCAGCAGCAAAGCGGGGGGAGGCCAAGAGACCCAGTACTTC.

The chain employs TRBV29-1 and TRBJ1-2; D call uncertain. V lost 5 bases and J lost 2, with 15 bases in between. Germline-derived CDR1 and CDR2 are SQVTM and ANQGSEA. The CDR3 loop spans 14 amino acids. This CDR3 reads CSVIFVDGNYGYTF. The CDR3 DNA reads TGCAGCGTTATATTCGTGGACGGAAACTATGGCTACACCTTC.

This rearrangement joins TRBV11-3 to TRBJ2-1; no reliable D call. The CDR3 contains 15 residues. CDR1 and CDR2 (germline): SGHNT, YENEEA. The V end lost 1 base, the J end lost 6 bases, and 13 bases lay between the germline ends. DNA of the CDR3: TGTGCCAGCAGCTTAGGCTCGATGGGAATCAATGAGCAGTTCTTC. The encoded protein is CASSLGSMGINEQFF.

This clone was seen a few times. The chain uses TRBV9 and TRBJ2-7; a possible D gene is TRBD1 (6 bases). CDR1 and CDR2 (germline): SGDLS, YYNGEE. The V end was cut by 4 bases, the J end by 4 bases, with 18 bases between. CDR3 length: 15 amino acids. The CDR3 DNA reads as TGTGCCAGCAGCCCAAAGACAGGCCCCTGGTACGAGCAGTACTTC. It encodes CASSPKTGPWYEQYF. The full variable domain, in which reference TRBV9 and TRBJ2-7 provide the parts outside the CDR3, is DSGVTQTPKHLITATGQRVTLRCSPRSGDLSVYWYQQSLDQGLQFLIQYYNGEERAKGNILERFSAQQFPDLHSELNLSSLELGDSALYFCASSPKTGPWYEQYFGPGTRLTVT.

The rearrangement links TRBV5-1 to TRBJ1-2; D is unresolved. Trimming removed 4 bases at V and 2 bases at J, with 12 bases between. This CDR3 spans 14 amino acids. Per the germline V gene, CDR1 is SGHRS and CDR2 is YFSETQ. The CDR3 reads CASSLAASNYGYTF. DNA for the CDR3: TGCGCCAGCAGCCTAGCGGCCTCCAACTATGGCTACACCTTC. Based on the CDR3 plus reference TRBV5-1 and TRBJ1-2, the full variable domain is KAGVTQTPRYLIKTRGQQVTLSCSPISGHRSVSWYQQTPGQGLQFLFEYFSETQRNKGNFPGRFSGRQFSNSRSEMNVSTLELGDSALYLCASSLAASNYGYTFGSGTRLTVV.

J is TRBJ2-1 and V is TRBV24-1, with 8 bases lining up with TRBD1. CDR1 is KGHDR, CDR2 SFDVKD, per germline. The CDR3 runs 15 residues. With 1 base clipped from V and 4 bases from J, the junction kept 2 bases outside the gene matches. The CDR3 region has the DNA TGTGCCACCAGTGATTTTCAGGGGGCGTACAATGAGCAGTTCTTC. This translates into CATSDFQGAYNEQFF.

The rearrangement joins TRBV9 to TRBJ1-3; no definite D call. The CDR3 runs 13 residues. Trimming shortened V by 2 bases and J by 4 bases, and 7 bases separated the two germline ends. From germline, CDR1 is SGDLS and CDR2 YYNGEE. DNA of the CDR3: TGTGCCAGCAGCGTCTCCGACGGAAACACCATATATTTT. It is translated as CASSVSDGNTIYF. The full variable domain, in which reference TRBV9 and TRBJ1-3 provide the parts outside the CDR3, is DSGVTQTPKHLITATGQRVTLRCSPRSGDLSVYWYQQSLDQGLQFLIQYYNGEERAKGNILERFSAQQFPDLHSELNLSSLELGDSALYFCASSVSDGNTIYFGEGSWLTVV.

The chain uses TRBV14 and TRBJ1-4; no firm D call. Germline V gives CDR1 SGHDN, CDR2 FVKESK. The length of the CDR3 is 12 residues. V was cut by 4 bases and J by 8 bases, with 8 bases left in between. The CDR3 bases are TGTGCCAGCAGCCTCGGAAGGGAAAAACTGTTTTTT. Translating gives CASSLGREKLFF.

This clone was recorded only once. The V and J genes are TRBV5-1 and TRBJ2-2, with TRBD1 matching 8 bases. Trimming at V came to 7 bases and at J to 5 bases, leaving 7 bases not matched to a gene. CDR1 and CDR2 from the germline V gene are SGHRS and YFSETQ. The CDR3 totals 14 residues. The CDR3 DNA reads TGCGCCAGCCAATGGACAGGGCGAACCGGGGAGCTGTTTTTT. Protein sequence: CASQWTGRTGELFF.

The chain carries TRBV28 and TRBJ2-7; tentative D call: TRBD2 (6 bases). V was cut by 1 base and J by 3 bases, with 13 bases left in between. CDR1 and CDR2 (germline): MDHEN, SYDVKM. The CDR3 totals 15 residues. The CDR3 coding sequence is TGTGCCAGCAGTTTATTTCCCGGAGGGAACTACGAGCAGTACTTC. Translating it yields CASSLFPGGNYEQYF.

The gene calls are TRBV11-2 and TRBJ2-7; D call uncertain. Germline loops: CDR1 SGHAT, CDR2 FQNNGV. The germline V and J ends were trimmed by 5 bases and 3 bases, with 5 bases remaining between them. The CDR3 has 11 amino acids. This CDR3 reads CASSNNYEQYF. CDR3 nucleotides: TGTGCCAGCAGCAACAACTACGAGCAGTACTTC.

The chain combines TRBV7-2 with TRBJ2-7, with D possibly matching TRBD1 (6 bases). Trimming cost V 2 bases and J 0 bases, with 11 bases left between them. Germline V CDR1 and CDR2: SGHTA, FQGNSA. This CDR3 has 15 residues. The CDR3 region is CASSLQWGPSYEQYF. CDR3 DNA sequence: TGTGCCAGCAGCTTACAGTGGGGGCCCTCCTACGAGCAGTACTTC.

The chain employs TRBV7-2 and TRBJ2-3; weak D call: TRBD2 (7 bases). In germline, CDR1 is SGHTA, CDR2 FQGNSA. V gave up 1 base and J gave up 5 bases, with 19 bases separating them. The CDR3 extends over 17 amino acids. The chain's CDR3 is CASSLEQVGGRIDTQYF. In DNA form, the CDR3 reads TGTGCCAGCAGCTTAGAGCAAGTGGGGGGGCGAATAGATACGCAGTATTTT.

The genes are TRBV3-1 (or the pseudogene TRBV3-2) and TRBJ2-7; D not resolved. Looked up from germline, CDR1 is LGHDT and CDR2 is YNNKEL (reference sequence). This CDR3 is built from 15 residues. V dropped 1 base and J dropped 1 base, with 11 bases sitting between them. This CDR3 is CASSQAVVPSYEQYF. CDR3 DNA: TGTGCCAGCAGCCAAGCCGTGGTGCCTTCCTACGAGCAGTACTTC.

V gene TRBV29-1 combines with J gene TRBJ2-1, with TRBD1 matching over 8 bases. CDR1 and CDR2 from the germline V gene are SQVTM and ANQGSEA. The CDR3 length is 12 residues. The V and J ends lost 1 base and 12 bases, in that order; junction bases with no gene match: 5. In DNA, the CDR3 is TGCAGCGTTGAAGGACAGGGGTCCGGGCAGTTCTTC. The encoded protein is CSVEGQGSGQFF.

The chain employs TRBV7-2 and TRBJ1-1; D may be TRBD1 (5 bases). The CDR3 is made up of 15 amino acids. Trimming stripped 5 bases from V and 0 bases from J, with 13 bases between. Germline-derived CDR1 and CDR2 are SGHTA and FQGNSA. CDR3 sequence reads: CASSRGGGMNTEAFF. The CDR3 bases are TGTGCCAGCAGCCGCGGGGGGGGAATGAACACTGAAGCTTTCTTT.

The rearrangement joins TRBV2 to TRBJ1-5; 7 positions agree with TRBD1. This CDR3 is 14 amino acids long. V was clipped by 3 bases and J by 7 bases; unmatched bases: 6. The germline CDR1 and CDR2 sequences are SNHLY and FYNNEI. DNA for the CDR3: TGTGCCAGCAGTGACGGGACAGAAAGACAGCCCCAGCATTTT. It encodes CASSDGTERQPQHF. Full variable domain (remainder filled in from reference TRBV2 and TRBJ1-5): EPEVTQTPSHQVTQMGQEVILRCVPISNHLYFYWYRQILGQKVEFLVSFYNNEISEKSEIFDDQFSVERPDGSNFTLKIRSTKLEDSAMYFCASSDGTERQPQHFGDGTRLSIL.

This sequence joins TRBV9 and TRBJ1-1, with D possibly matching TRBD1 (6 bases). This CDR3 is built from 19 residues. From germline, CDR1 is SGDLS and CDR2 YYNGEE. V was cut by 3 bases and J by 0 bases, with 24 bases left in between. The CDR3 region has the DNA TGTGCCAGCAGCGAGGGCCCCGGGGGGCATCGTCGGTTGAACACTGAAGCTTTCTTT. Translating it yields CASSEGPGGHRRLNTEAFF.